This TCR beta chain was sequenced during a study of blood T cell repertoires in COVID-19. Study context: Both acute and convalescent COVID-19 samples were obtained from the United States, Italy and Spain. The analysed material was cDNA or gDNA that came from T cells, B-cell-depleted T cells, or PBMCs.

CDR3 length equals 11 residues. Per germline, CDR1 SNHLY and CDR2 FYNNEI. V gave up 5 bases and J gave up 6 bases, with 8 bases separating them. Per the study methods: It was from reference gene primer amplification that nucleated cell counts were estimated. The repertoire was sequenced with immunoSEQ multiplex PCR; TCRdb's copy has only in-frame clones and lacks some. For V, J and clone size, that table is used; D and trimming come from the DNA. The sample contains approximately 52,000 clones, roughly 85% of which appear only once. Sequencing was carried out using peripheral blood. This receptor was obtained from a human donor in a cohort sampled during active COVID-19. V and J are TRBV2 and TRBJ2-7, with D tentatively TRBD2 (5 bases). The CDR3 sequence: CASSRGSEQYF. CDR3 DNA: TGTGCCAGCAGTCGGGGTTCCGAGCAGTACTTC.